One sample yielded the 9 T cell receptor beta chains listed below, sequenced in a study of PD-1 blockade in classical Hodgkin lymphoma. The assay was immunoSEQ multiplex PCR, and TCRdb's table has in-frame clones only and misses some. The sample lists about 93,000 clones; roughly 78% were seen once. The time point was: cycle 4 day 1 (C4D1), after about 6 weeks of nivolumab. Each patient relapsed following autologous stem cell transplantation, and prior brentuximab vedotin exposure differed. Here the sequenced sample was peripheral blood mononuclear cells (PBMCs), taken before the fourth cycle of nivolumab. The source is a human donor with classical Hodgkin lymphoma.

There are a few counts of this clone. V is TRBV7-2 and J is TRBJ2-7; 9 bases line up with TRBD1. The CDR3 contains 15 residues. V lost 2 bases and J lost 1; bases outside the gene matches: 3. Germline V gene sequence: CDR1 SGHTA, CDR2 FQGNSA. The CDR3 region is CASSLPGTGSYEQYF. The CDR3 region has the DNA TGTGCCAGCAGCTTACCCGGGACAGGGTCCTACGAGCAGTACTTC.

This chain links TRBV30 with TRBJ2-3; D remains unclear. The germline V gene encodes CDR1 GTSNPN and CDR2 SVGIG (reference sequence). V lost 0 bases and J 0 bases, leaving 10 bases between the germline ends. The CDR3 totals 15 residues. Written as DNA, the CDR3 is TGTGCCTGGAGTGTACCACAGCTAAGCACAGATACGCAGTATTTT. Translation gives CAWSVPQLSTDTQYF.

The rearrangement joins TRBV5-1 to TRBJ2-5; the D is unclear. The CDR3 has 15 amino acids. Between the trimmed V and J ends, which lost 2 bases and 2 bases, there was a span of 13 bases. Germline CDR1 and CDR2: SGHRS and YFSETQ. The CDR3 DNA reads TGCGCCAGCAGCTTTACGTCGACGCGTCAAGAGACCCAGTACTTC. It encodes CASSFTSTRQETQYF.

The rearrangement uses TRBV29-1 and TRBJ2-7, with 10 bases matching TRBD1. V dropped 6 bases and J dropped 2; count of bases not matched to a gene: 7. The CDR3 is made up of 14 amino acids. Per the germline V gene, CDR1 is SQVTM and CDR2 is ANQGSEA. The CDR3 DNA follows: TGCAGCGTAGCAATTGGGACAGGGGCCTACGAGCAGTACTTC. This sequence encodes CSVAIGTGAYEQYF.

The rearrangement links TRBV5-1 to TRBJ2-2, with D unclear. The CDR3 has 14 amino acids. V was cut by 5 bases and J by 0 bases, with 8 bases left in between. From germline, CDR1 is SGHRS and CDR2 YFSETQ. The CDR3 spells CASRVQSNTGELFF. For the CDR3, the DNA is TGCGCCAGCAGGGTACAGTCGAACACCGGGGAGCTGTTTTTT.

This clone was detected a few times. V usage is TRBV7-2 and J usage is TRBJ2-7; D gene uncertain. Looked up from germline, CDR1 is SGHTA and CDR2 is FQGNSA. The V end was cut by 3 bases, the J end by 5 bases, with 20 bases between. CDR3 size: 16 residues. For the CDR3, the DNA is TGTGCCAGCAGCTTTCTGCCCACCTCGCAAGAAAACGAGCAGTACTTC. Translating it yields CASSFLPTSQENEQYF.

The V gene is TRBV28, the J gene TRBJ2-5, with 7 bases identical to TRBD2. V shed 5 bases, J shed 2 bases, and the junction held 5 bases outside the gene matches. There are 14 residues in the CDR3. Germline-derived CDR1 and CDR2 are MDHEN and SYDVKM. The CDR3 nucleotides are TGTGCCAGCAGTCCTTGGGGGGGACAAGAGACCCAGTACTTC. Translating it yields CASSPWGGQETQYF.

The V call is TRBV9, the J call TRBJ1-2, with D hard to call. The CDR3 loop spans 14 amino acids. V lost 3 bases, J lost 7 bases, and 16 bases lay in between. Germline V gives CDR1 SGDLS, CDR2 YYNGEE. CDR3 sequence: CASSAVAGGFGYTF. CDR3 sequence (DNA): TGTGCCAGCAGCGCAGTAGCGGGAGGGTTTGGCTACACCTTC.

V gene TRBV7-9 combines with J gene TRBJ2-7; 8 nucleotides line up with TRBD1. The CDR3 contains 16 residues. Losses at the gene ends were 5 bases for V and 3 bases for J; bases not matched to a gene: 12. Germline lookup yields CDR1 SEHNR and CDR2 FQNEAQ (reference sequence). DNA of the CDR3: TGTGCCAGCAGCCTCAAAGGACAGGGTACTTACTACGAGCAGTACTTC. Its protein product is CASSLKGQGTYYEQYF. The entire variable domain, with the rest obtained from reference TRBV7-9 and TRBJ2-7, is as follows: DTGVSQNPRHKITKRGQNVTFRCDPISEHNRLYWYRQTLGQGPEFLTYFQNEAQLEKSRLLSDRFSAERPKGSFSTLEIQRTEQGDSAMYLCASSLKGQGTYYEQYFGPGTRLTVT.